The sequence of this T cell receptor beta chain was determined in a study of cytomegalovirus exposure and HLA in healthy donors (dated by TCRdb to 2015 to 2018). Turning to the overall study: An earlier analysis of under 600 of the donors reported 250 to 350 Gb of sequence data and some 120 million unique TCR beta sequences from about 180 million T cells. Approximately 300 gigabases of sequencing data and some 85 million unique TCR sequences were included in an early release covering over 600 HLA-typed donors. Of the roughly 400 genotyped donors, 65% to 90% were placed in the genetic ancestry cluster associated with self-reported Caucasian donors. The aim of the study was to test whether cataloging public T cell receptors could identify signatures of past pathogen exposure. The T cell repertoires of 670 or so subjects were profiled by immunosequencing and related to cytomegalovirus serostatus. In addition to the first cohort of approximately 670 subjects, a separate validation cohort of about 120 different subjects was used. High-throughput TCR immunosequencing, statistical association of individual TCRs with disease status, and machine learning were combined to predict cytomegalovirus infection status. A later analysis re-analyzed previously published TCR beta repertoires from 550 to 700 donors and added high-resolution HLA genotyping to study TCR occurrence patterns. In the later analysis, no new phenotypic data were used to find candidate immune exposures; instead, reliance was placed on TCR beta sequences and their occurrence across donors. To decide whether each TCR beta V gene segment behaved as functional or pseudogenic, an earlier analysis of 587 of the donors relied on high-throughput TCR beta sequencing. Alongside the repertoire data, information on donor age, sex, ethnicity and CMV serostatus was compiled. A later genetic analysis used genome-wide SNP genotypes for about 60% of the roughly 700 donors, treating that subset as a discovery cohort. All discovery cohort repertoires had been generated using a single sequencing platform. Class I and class II HLA loci were covered by the typing at four-digit resolution. Typing coverage varied by locus: roughly 629-640 donors for A, B, C, DRB1 and DQB1; roughly 520 for DQA1; over 600 for DPA1; roughly 450 for DPB1. Five DR-DQ haplotypes were handled as single units for association and clustering, since linkage in the cohort was strong. Among a few hundred genotyped donors of the cohort, an average of around 240,000 unique TCR beta nucleotide sequences were sequenced per donor, roughly 20% of them non-productive.

Broader findings and caveats from the paper: The classifier was reported to diagnose cytomegalovirus status with high specificity and sensitivity in both the original cohort and the validation cohort. Immune exposure information for the cohort was limited to CMV serostatus. In a later analysis, HLA-associated TCR beta chains were found to be more clonally expanded and to have lower generation probabilities than equally common non-associated chains. In vitro tests confirmed that three of the cytomegalovirus-associated TCR beta chains recognize cytomegalovirus antigens. In a later genetic analysis, fewer N-insertions in productive TCRs were reported among donors in an Asian-associated ancestry cluster than the approximately 670-donor mean. The earlier analysis of around 600 of the donors excluded roughly 16 rarely observed V segments, including chromosome 9 orphons, because counts were too low. In an earlier analysis of 450 to 750 of the donors, most TCR beta V segments appeared in productive rearrangements about 87% or about 30% of the time, broadly matching IMGT annotations. Most TCR sequences were observed very rarely across donors, whereas some public TCRs were present in many individuals. A further reported finding was that TCR beta sequences accurately predicted the HLA-A and HLA-B alleles for most subjects in the first cohort. A cluster of highly shared sequence variants was judged likely to be a technical artifact of the sequencing pipeline. According to a later analysis, TCR association rates differed among HLA loci, with DRB1 alleles showing the most associated TCRs and HLA-C alleles showing the fewest. According to a later analysis, most CMV-associated TCR beta chains appeared to be HLA-restricted, and the HLA associations seemed to be driven largely by CMV exposure. Strong co-occurrence of HLA alleles, especially DR and DQ, made assigning TCR associations to individual alleles difficult. Presence/absence analyses assumed roughly uniform sequencing depth across donors, an assumption that may not hold. Correlated functional status among segregating V segments might reflect linkage disequilibrium, but an unknown experimental factor could not be ruled out. The authors suggested that the approach could potentially be generalized to other disease states and immunological phenotypes. Only TCR beta chains were sequenced in this cohort, and the absence of alpha or paired-chain data limited detectable features. In the study, around 150 TCR beta chains were listed as associated with cytomegalovirus. Several of the top co-occurrence clusters appeared to be linked to parvovirus B19, influenza, CMV and Epstein-Barr virus, according to a later analysis. Because some donors lacked HLA typing at each locus, the association tests relied only on the typed subset. Specific HLA alleles were associated with roughly 16,000 TCR beta sequences at a false discovery rate of 0.05 in a later analysis. Because the 87-base-pair reads could not distinguish some IMGT-functional V segments, including TRBV6-2 and TRBV6-3, those segments were excluded. A later genetic analysis associated a missense DCLRE1C variant with V-gene and J-gene trimming of TCR beta chains, and an independent cohort replicated the association.

In total, about 650 healthy bone marrow donors made up the cohort. All cohort members were sampled while nominally healthy, although unrecorded immune exposures were likely present. The donor was CMV seropositive and was included in the group of 289 seropositive cohort members. A peripheral blood sample was collected from each donor, and TCR beta sequencing was performed on peripheral blood mononuclear cells. The Qiagen DNeasy Blood Extraction Kit was used to extract genomic DNA from the blood cell samples. Concerning this clone itself: Its antigen has not been determined. Nothing much larger sits one base from this clone, and base qualities are not available.

To prepare the library, the immunoSEQ multiplex PCR assay was applied. For the multiplex PCR, a mixture combining 60 forward primers for TCR Vbeta segments and 13 reverse primers for TCR Jbeta segments was used. A multiplex PCR assay on genomic DNA amplified the CDR3 region of rearranged TCR beta genes. The Illumina HiSeq System was used to sequence the amplified TCR beta libraries as 87-base-pair reads. Per the source publication's procedure: In a later analysis, tens of millions of unique TCR beta chains were counted across the roughly 610 repertoires, and roughly 11 million of these chains were shared by at least two donors. A nearest-neighbor algorithm error-corrected the raw reads and collapsed the reads into unique sequences, merging closely related sequences to remove PCR and sequencing errors. Alignment of CDR3 sequences to IMGT reference sequences was used to assign V, D and J gene segments. For a sequence to be retained, at least a six-nucleotide match to both a V gene segment and a J gene segment was required. Rearrangements were classified as productive when the CDR3 lacked stop codons and remained in frame with V and J, and all other rearrangements were classified as non-productive. CDR3 was defined according to IMGT convention as the region running from the second conserved V-encoded cysteine to the conserved J-encoded phenylalanine. The earlier analysis of about 560 of the donors excluded any sequence lacking an unambiguous match to a single V gene segment. An earlier analysis of a few hundred of the donors called V segments functional above 56.7% productive rearrangements and segregating when the between-donor standard deviation exceeded 5%. A statistical classification framework was built for diagnosing cytomegalovirus status from the catalog of TCR beta chain sequences. V and J gene assignment, in a later analysis, came from comparing TCR nucleotide sequences with IMGT/GENE-DB human TR gene sequences. A later analysis assigned CDR3 sequences and most-parsimonious VDJ recombination scenarios with the TCRdist pipeline. In a later analysis, every TCR beta chain was defined by the combination of its CDR3 amino acid sequence and its V-gene family, and reads without a unique V-gene family were dropped. A later analysis removed roughly 590 highly shared, low-generation-probability nucleotide sequences to deal with suspected cross-contamination and a sequencing artifact. A later analysis calculated a clonal expansion index for each public chain from normalized within-repertoire ranks of inferred template counts. A later analysis computed generation probabilities with a VDJ recombination model fitted to out-of-frame rearrangements, and checked the results against IGoR. A later analysis scored TCR-TCR, TCR-HLA and TCR-CMV co-occurrence with hypergeometric tests, applying a repertoire-size bias correction to TCR pairs. To estimate false discovery rates, a later analysis permuted the HLA or CMV assignments 20 times. In a later analysis, co-occurring TCRs were grouped using DBSCAN, and TCRdist sequence similarity was added for clustering within HLA-allele-positive subsets. Repertoires with fewer than 30,000 or more than 120,000 public chains were left out of co-occurrence clustering, as were a handful of repertoires with anomalous nucleotide sharing. In its TCRdb copy, this immuneACCESS table keeps in-frame sequences only and misses some clones. Where compared with another copy, unresolved V genes explain less than half of these, and the others have no known cause. V, J and clone size derive from that table, while D and trimming were established from the DNA sequence. Counted in this sample were about 180,000 clones; 81% of them appeared once. The ten largest clonotypes hold approximately 5% of the sample.

The V end gives up 4 bases and the J end 6 bases, leaving 7 bases in the junction not matched to a gene. The CDR3, cysteine through phenylalanine, is 17 amino acids long. Only CDR3 DNA is held: 51 bases, read in frame from base 1. The germline V gene encodes CDR1 LNHDA and CDR2 SQIVND (reference sequence). This clonotype originated in a woman between 18 and 29 years old in good health and CMV-seropositive. The chain joins TRBV19 to TRBJ2-1, and TRBD2 aligns with 15 junction nucleotides. Sequenced input: PBMCs. At the DNA level, the sequence is TGTGCCAGTAGTACCGGACTAGCGGGGGGGAGTTCCAATGAGCAGTTCTTC. It translates to CASSTGLAGGSSNEQFF.